One sample yielded the 10 T cell receptor beta chains listed below, sequenced in a study of T cells in women clearing cervical HPV infection (dated by TCRdb to the late 2010s). Receptors were amplified or captured by the immunoSEQ multiplex PCR assay. Held by TCRdb, this immuneACCESS table contains in-frame sequences only and omits some clones. Under half of the omission traces to an unresolved V gene where checked; the cause of the rest is unknown. The table kept for this sample lists 20,000 to 25,000 clones. The biggest ten clones account for around 22% of the sample. Sequences were obtained from blood buffy coat. These TCRs come from a woman aged 18-70 years with a cervical HPV16 infection that either progressed to CIN3+ or cleared (not recorded which).

Concerning this clone itself: The read ends 3 residues shy of where the CDR3 ends; the end is completed using the germline J gene. This chain joins TRBV11-2 and TRBJ1-4; 11 positions agree with TRBD1. CDR3 length: 15 residues. J gave up 7 bases and V 6 bases, and 7 bases lay outside the gene matches. Germline V gene sequence: CDR1 SGHAT, CDR2 FQNNGV. The CDR3 here is CASRRPGTGGEKLFF. CDR3 DNA (partial): TGTGCCAGCAGAAGACCCGGGACAGGGGGTGAAAAA.

Regarding this clone: Coverage ceases 3 residues before the CDR3 finishes, and the germline J gene fills in the end. The chain employs TRBV10-3 and TRBJ2-1; TRBD2 agrees at 8 bases. J gave up 6 bases and V 8 bases, and 9 bases lay outside the gene matches. This CDR3 is built from 14 residues. The V gene's germline CDR1 is ENHRY and CDR2 SYGVKD. The CDR3 bases that were read are TGTGCCATCTCGGGGTTGCGGGAGGTCAATGAG. This encodes CAISGLREVNE. The complete CDR3 protein is CAISGLREVNEQFF.

Turning to this clone: Coverage ceases 3 residues before the CDR3 finishes, and the germline J gene fills in the end. The chain couples TRBV5-1 to TRBJ2-3, with TRBD2 matching over 10 bases. Unmatched junction bases numbered 12, after V lost 4 bases and J lost 4 bases. CDR1 and CDR2 from the germline V gene are SGHRS and YFSETQ. CDR3 length: 17 residues. This chain's CDR3 is CASSLQPSGSMADTQYF. CDR3 bases read: TGCGCCAGCAGCCTTCAACCTAGCGGGAGTATGGCAGATACG.

As concerns this clone: The CDR3 goes on 3 residues after the read ends, and that part is filled in from the germline J gene. The chain joins TRBV9 to TRBJ1-4; weak D call: TRBD1 (6 bases). Germline-derived CDR1 and CDR2 are SGDLS and YYNGEE. The CDR3 loop spans 15 amino acids. V dropped 4 bases and J dropped 8 bases, with 18 bases sitting between them. The sequenced part of the CDR3 DNA is TGTGCCAGCAGCCCAGGGGACCAAACGGGGGAAAAA. It is translated as CASSPGDQTGEK. The whole CDR3 region reads CASSPGDQTGEKLFF.

Turning to this clone: The DNA ends 3 residues before the CDR3 does, and the rest of the CDR3 is filled in from the germline J gene. The V gene is TRBV11-3, the J gene TRBJ1-6, with TRBD1 as a possible D gene (6 bases). V lost 9 bases and J lost 7, with 10 bases in between. The CDR3 has 12 amino acids. CDR1 and CDR2 from the germline V gene are SGHNT and YENEEA. CDR3 bases read: TGTGCCAGTCGAACAGGGAATTCACCC. Protein: CASRTGNSP. The whole CDR3 reads CASRTGNSPLHF.

About this clone: The read gets to within 3 residues of the CDR3 end, and the germline J gene fills in the rest. The V and J genes are TRBV20-1 and TRBJ1-5; 7 nucleotides agree with TRBD1. Trimming removed 6 bases from V and 5 bases from J; junction bases left unmatched: 10. Germline assignment: CDR1 DFQATT and CDR2 SNEGSKA (reference sequence). The CDR3 covers 14 residues. CDR3 DNA (partial): TGCAGTGCCACGACAGGGATAGACTATCAGCCC. Protein product: CSATTGIDYQP. The whole CDR3 sequence reads CSATTGIDYQPQHF.

Concerning this clone: Read coverage stops 3 residues before the CDR3 terminus; the germline J gene supplies the remainder. V gene TRBV30 combines with J gene TRBJ2-1; no clear D. Germline V gene lookup returns CDR1 GTSNPN and CDR2 SVGIG (reference sequence). This CDR3 has 15 amino acids. Deletions cut 4 bases from V and 1 base from J, with 14 bases between. The CDR3 region is CAWTSASRSYNEQFF. Incomplete CDR3 DNA: TGTGCCTGGACGTCAGCGAGTCGGTCCTACAATGAG.

On this clone itself: The read halts 3 residues ahead of the CDR3 end, with the missing end drawn from the germline J gene. This chain connects TRBV20-1 to TRBJ2-3, with TRBD2 matching 14 bases. In germline, CDR1 is DFQATT, CDR2 SNEGSKA (reference sequence). J gave up 4 bases and V 7 bases, and 13 bases lay outside the gene matches. The CDR3 is 17 amino acids. The CDR3 loop reads CSGFGTSGRFFPDTQYF. Partial CDR3 DNA: TGCAGTGGTTTCGGGACTAGCGGGAGATTTTTCCCAGATACG.

As concerns this clone: With the read ending 3 residues before the CDR3 end, the germline J gene is used to fill in that end. The rearrangement links TRBV5-5 to TRBJ2-7, with TRBD2 identical over 10 bases. Per germline, CDR1 SGHKS and CDR2 YYEKEE (reference sequence). The V segment lost 4 bases and the J segment 2 bases; nucleotides outside the gene matches: 6. The CDR3 is made up of 15 amino acids. The sequenced part of the CDR3 DNA is TGTGCCAGCAGCCTAGGACTAGCGGAGGCCTACGAG. It yields the protein CASSLGLAEAYE. The full CDR3 sequence reads CASSLGLAEAYEQYF.

Judged by frequency, this clone is medium-sized. The CDR3 sequence is CASSQDGPRVGELFF. The DNA read from the CDR3 is TGTGCCAGCAGCCAAGACGGGCCGCGGGTCGGGGAG. The gene calls are TRBV14 and TRBJ2-2; a possible D gene is TRBD2 (5 bases). The CDR3 end is not reached by the read, which stops 3 residues before it; the germline J gene fills it in. The length of the CDR3 is 15 residues. V was pared by 0 bases and J by 7 bases, with 12 bases between. Germline values: CDR1 SGHDN, CDR2 FVKESK.